This entry lists 17 T cell receptor beta chains sequenced from one sample in a study of OX40 agonist ivuxolimab in advanced cancers. Data came from immunoSEQ multiplex PCR; TCRdb stores just in-frame clones and leaves some out. Here the sample spans about 77,000 clones, roughly nine tenths being singletons. The source was CD4+ or CD8+ T cells sorted from blood, collected in a trial of the OX40 agonist ivuxolimab. The receptors originated from an adult with an advanced solid tumor such as melanoma, head and neck, liver or kidney cancer.

V and J are TRBV5-1 and TRBJ1-3; TRBD1 agrees at 7 bases. V was pared by 4 bases and J by 4 bases, with 17 bases of the junction left unmatched. Germline CDR1 is SGHRS and CDR2 is YFSETQ. CDR3 length: 18 amino acids. The DNA of the CDR3 is TGCGCCAGCAGCCTCGGGACAGTAGTATTCCGGGGGGGAAACACCATATATTTT. As protein: CASSLGTVVFRGGNTIYF.

The chain has TRBV19 and TRBJ2-1; D is uncertain. This CDR3 is 16 amino acids long. Deletions cut 3 bases from V and 4 bases from J, with 16 bases between. Germline V lookup: CDR1 LNHDA, CDR2 SQIVND (reference sequence). CDR3 bases: TGTGCCAGTAGTATTCTGTGGAGTTCAGGTTACAATGAGCAGTTCTTC. It is translated as CASSILWSSGYNEQFF.

This chain links TRBV2 with TRBJ2-5, with a tentative D call TRBD2 (5 bases). The ends were cut back, 2 bases at V and 5 bases at J, with 12 bases in the middle. The V gene's germline CDR1 is SNHLY and CDR2 FYNNEI. There are 14 residues in the CDR3. The CDR3 spells CASSERWTGETQYF. In DNA, the CDR3 is TGTGCCAGCAGTGAAAGATGGACGGGGGAGACCCAGTACTTC.

J is TRBJ2-2 and V is TRBV10-3; tentatively, D is TRBD1 or TRBD2 (6 bases each). Germline V gene data show CDR1 as ENHRY and CDR2 as SYGVKD. Trimming removed 7 bases from V and 5 bases from J, with 23 bases in between. The CDR3 is 17 residues long. Written as DNA, the CDR3 is TGTGCCATCACTCCCGGGGAAGGGGGAGGAGGAACCGGGGAGCTGTTTTTT. Encoded protein: CAITPGEGGGGTGELFF.

The rearrangement links TRBV5-5 to TRBJ1-2; 7 nucleotides match TRBD1. The CDR3 covers 14 residues. V trimming: 3 bases; J trimming: 3 bases; junction bases outside the gene matches: 5. Germline values: CDR1 SGHKS, CDR2 YYEKEE (reference sequence). The CDR3 loop is CASSSYRGYYGYTF. The DNA of the CDR3 is TGTGCCAGCAGCTCGTACAGGGGATACTATGGCTACACCTTC. Variable domain in full (rest from reference TRBV5-5 and TRBJ1-2): DAGVTQSPTHLIKTRGQQVTLRCSPISGHKSVSWYQQVLGQGPQFIFQYYEKEERGRGNFPDRFSARQFPNYSSELNVNALLLGDSALYLCASSSYRGYYGYTFGSGTRLTVV.

The rearrangement links TRBV15 to TRBJ2-1; 13 bases align to TRBD2. CDR1 is LNHNV, CDR2 YYDKDF, per germline (reference sequence). The CDR3 is made up of 16 amino acids. The trim removed 1 base at V and 7 bases at J, leaving 4 bases unmatched. The CDR3 DNA sequence: TGTGCCACCAGCAGAGGCGGACTAGCGGGAGTTAATGAGCAGTTCTTC. This translates into CATSRGGLAGVNEQFF.

V is TRBV11-2 and J is TRBJ1-6; 9 bases are shared with TRBD1. This CDR3 has 16 residues. V dropped 4 bases and J dropped 8; count of bases not matched to a gene: 9. CDR1 is SGHAT and CDR2 is FQNNGV in the germline V gene. CDR3 region: CASSSRTGARDSPLHF. The CDR3 coding sequence is TGTGCCAGCAGCTCCCGGACAGGGGCCCGGGATTCACCCCTCCACTTT.

The chain joins TRBV6-4 to TRBJ2-6, with D possibly being TRBD2 (5 bases). The germline CDR1 and CDR2 sequences are MRHNA and SNTAGT. Trimming shortened V by 6 bases and J by 0 bases, and 15 bases separated the two germline ends. The length of the CDR3 is 17 residues. The chain's CDR3 is CASRARVGASGANVLTF. CDR3 DNA sequence: TGTGCCAGCAGAGCGAGGGTGGGCGCCTCTGGGGCCAACGTCCTGACTTTC.

This clone occurred once. The chain links TRBV5-1 to TRBJ1-4; 7 bases line up with TRBD1. CDR3 length: 14 residues. Germline V gives CDR1 SGHRS, CDR2 YFSETQ. V dropped 0 bases and J dropped 8; count of bases not matched to a gene: 4. DNA of the CDR3: TGCGCCAGCAGCTTGGGGCAGGGGGGCGAAAAACTGTTTTTT. It encodes CASSLGQGGEKLFF. Full variable domain (rest looked up from reference TRBV5-1 and TRBJ1-4): KAGVTQTPRYLIKTRGQQVTLSCSPISGHRSVSWYQQTPGQGLQFLFEYFSETQRNKGNFPGRFSGRQFSNSRSEMNVSTLELGDSALYLCASSLGQGGEKLFFGSGTQLSVL.

This clone is a singleton in its sample. The J gene is TRBJ2-1, the V gene TRBV28; tentatively, D is TRBD1 or TRBD2 (5 bases each). From germline, CDR1 is MDHEN and CDR2 SYDVKM. Trimming left V 4 bases short and J 10 bases short, with 11 bases between. This CDR3 comprises 12 residues. CDR3 protein: CASSSLGEEQFF. The CDR3 DNA reads as TGTGCCAGCAGTTCGCTGGGGGAGGAGCAGTTCTTC.

V gene TRBV30 combines with J gene TRBJ2-3; D ambiguous. This CDR3 comprises 12 residues. The V end lost 4 bases, the J end lost 2 bases, and 7 bases lay between the germline ends. CDR1 is GTSNPN and CDR2 is SVGIG in the germline V gene (reference sequence). The CDR3 DNA follows: TGTGCCTGGACTTACCCCACAGATACGCAGTATTTT. This codes for CAWTYPTDTQYF.

This clone was picked up one time. The rearrangement links TRBV30 to TRBJ2-5; tentative D call: TRBD2 (6 bases). The CDR3 totals 14 residues. Trimming stripped 0 bases from V and 5 bases from J, with 13 bases between. Germline V gene sequence: CDR1 GTSNPN, CDR2 SVGIG (reference sequence). CDR3 protein: CAWSVLGGAETQYF. Written as DNA, the CDR3 is TGTGCCTGGAGTGTATTGGGGGGAGCGGAGACCCAGTACTTC.

The chain employs TRBV4-1 and TRBJ2-7; perhaps TRBD1 as D (6 bases). V was trimmed by 0 bases and J by 2 bases, leaving 11 bases between them. CDR3 size: 15 residues. Per germline, CDR1 MGHRA and CDR2 YSYEKL. The chain's CDR3 is CASSQDYGQPYEQYF. CDR3 DNA: TGCGCCAGCAGCCAAGATTACGGACAGCCCTACGAGCAGTACTTC.

The chain uses TRBV18 and TRBJ1-1, with no clear D. Trimming took 2 bases from V and 2 from J, leaving 6 bases between them. This CDR3 has 13 amino acids. CDR1 and CDR2 from the germline V gene are KGHSH and LQKENI. The CDR3 loop is CASSPVGNTEAFF. The CDR3 nucleotides are TGTGCCAGCTCACCAGTAGGTAACACTGAAGCTTTCTTT. The entire variable domain, with the rest obtained from reference TRBV18 and TRBJ1-1, is as follows: NAGVMQNPRHLVRRRGQEARLRCSPMKGHSHVYWYRQLPEEGLKFMVYLQKENIIDESGMPKERFSAEFPKEGPSILRIQQVVRGDSAAYFCASSPVGNTEAFFGQGTRLTVV.

The chain has TRBV5-4 and TRBJ2-5, with D maybe TRBD1 (5 bases). V lost 0 bases and J lost 0, with 9 bases in between. The CDR3 spans 15 residues. Germline CDR1 and CDR2: SGHNT and YYREEE (reference sequence). CDR3 amino acids: CASSLGLTDQETQYF. In DNA, the CDR3 is TGTGCCAGCAGCTTGGGGTTGACAGACCAAGAGACCCAGTACTTC.

This chain joins TRBV6-1 and TRBJ2-2; 8 bases map to TRBD2. This CDR3 region has 15 residues. Germline lookup yields CDR1 MNHNS and CDR2 SASEGT. With 3 bases clipped from V and 6 bases from J, the junction kept 6 bases outside the gene matches. The CDR3 loop is CASSDRLAWSGELFF. CDR3 bases: TGTGCCAGCAGTGATAGACTAGCGTGGTCCGGGGAGCTGTTTTTT.

This clone was seen only a few times. This chain uses TRBV2 with TRBJ2-2, with 8 bases lining up with TRBD2. The CDR3 contains 14 residues. Germline V gene lookup returns CDR1 SNHLY and CDR2 FYNNEI. Trimming removed 2 bases from V and 8 bases from J; junction bases left unmatched: 4. This CDR3 is CASSELASGGELFF. CDR3 in DNA: TGTGCCAGCAGTGAACTGGCTAGCGGGGGGGAGCTGTTTTTT.